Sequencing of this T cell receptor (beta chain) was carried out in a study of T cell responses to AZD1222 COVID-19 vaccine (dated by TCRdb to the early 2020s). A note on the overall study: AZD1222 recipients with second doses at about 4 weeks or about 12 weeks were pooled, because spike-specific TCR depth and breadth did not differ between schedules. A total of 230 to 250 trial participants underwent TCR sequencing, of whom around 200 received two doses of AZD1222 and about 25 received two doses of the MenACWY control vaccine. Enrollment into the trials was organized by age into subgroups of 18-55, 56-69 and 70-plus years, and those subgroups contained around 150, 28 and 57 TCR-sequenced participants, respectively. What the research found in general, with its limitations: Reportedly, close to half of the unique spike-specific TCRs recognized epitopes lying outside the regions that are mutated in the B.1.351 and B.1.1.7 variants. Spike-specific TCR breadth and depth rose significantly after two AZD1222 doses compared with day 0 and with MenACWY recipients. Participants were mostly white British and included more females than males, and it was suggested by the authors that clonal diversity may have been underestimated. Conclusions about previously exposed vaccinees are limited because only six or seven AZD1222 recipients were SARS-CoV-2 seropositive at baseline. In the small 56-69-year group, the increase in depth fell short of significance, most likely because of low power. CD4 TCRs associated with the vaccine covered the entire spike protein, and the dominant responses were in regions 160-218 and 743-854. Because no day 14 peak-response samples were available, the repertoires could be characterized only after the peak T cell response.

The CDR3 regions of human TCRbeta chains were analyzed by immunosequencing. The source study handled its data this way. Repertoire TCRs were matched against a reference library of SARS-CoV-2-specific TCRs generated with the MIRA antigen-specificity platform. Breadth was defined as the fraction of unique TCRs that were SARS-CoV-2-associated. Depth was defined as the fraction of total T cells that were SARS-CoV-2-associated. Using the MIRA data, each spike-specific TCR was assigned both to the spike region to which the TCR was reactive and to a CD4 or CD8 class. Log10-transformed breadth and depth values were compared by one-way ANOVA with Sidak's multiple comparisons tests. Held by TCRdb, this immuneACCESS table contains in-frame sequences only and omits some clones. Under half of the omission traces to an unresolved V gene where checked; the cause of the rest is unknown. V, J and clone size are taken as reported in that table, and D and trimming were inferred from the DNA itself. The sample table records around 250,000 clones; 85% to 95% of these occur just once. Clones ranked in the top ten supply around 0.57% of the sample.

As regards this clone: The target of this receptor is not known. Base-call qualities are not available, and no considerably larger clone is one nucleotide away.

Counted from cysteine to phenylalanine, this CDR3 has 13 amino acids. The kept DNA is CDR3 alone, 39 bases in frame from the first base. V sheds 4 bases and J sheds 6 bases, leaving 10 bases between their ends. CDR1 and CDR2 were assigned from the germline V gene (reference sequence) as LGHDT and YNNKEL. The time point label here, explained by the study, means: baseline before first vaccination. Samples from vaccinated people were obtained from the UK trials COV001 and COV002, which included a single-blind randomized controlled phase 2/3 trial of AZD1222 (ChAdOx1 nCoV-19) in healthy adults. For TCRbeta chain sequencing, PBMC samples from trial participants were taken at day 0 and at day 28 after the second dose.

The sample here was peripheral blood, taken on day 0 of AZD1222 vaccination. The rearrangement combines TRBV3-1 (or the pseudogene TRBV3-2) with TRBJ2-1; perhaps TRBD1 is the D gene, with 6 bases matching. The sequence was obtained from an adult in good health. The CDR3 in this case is CASSRVQGNEQFF. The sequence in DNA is TGTGCCAGCAGCCGGGTACAGGGCAATGAGCAGTTCTTC.